Here is one TCR beta chain with its context. The antigen this receptor binds is unknown. No base qualities exist here, and no much larger clone lies one base off it. This entry is derived from a study of neoadjuvant anti-PD-1 for oral cavity cancer (dated by TCRdb to the early 2020s). At the level of the whole study: Patients mostly received three to four biweekly doses of nivolumab at 3 mg/kg before curative-intent surgical resection. For patients who did not progress, a fourth nivolumab dose was given around day 43, followed by definitive surgical resection on days 50-56. Under RECIST 1.1, a patient counted as a responder if showing complete response, partial response or stable disease, and as a non-responder if showing progression. There were about a dozen patients in the parent correlative cohort, and the response rate was 30% to 35%. The investigation overall reported the following: TCR analyses included only three patients per response group, and the authors called for larger cohorts for validation. Higher pretreatment blood Treg/Th17 ratios correlated with both higher pretreatment blood TCRbeta clonality and lower post-treatment tumor TCRbeta clonality. After neoadjuvant nivolumab, T cell clonality (Gini index) in PBMCs was significantly higher in non-responders than in responders.

For deep sequencing, PBMC libraries mostly used approximately 500 ng of input genomic DNA, with six replicates for each sample. Following the manufacturer's instructions, the team built TCRbeta libraries using the immunoSEQ hsTCRbeta kit. An Illumina NovaSeq 6000 S4 flow cell was used to sequence the final libraries, which had first been combined to 3 nM. The paper's data handling went like this. The immunoSEQ Analyzer was used for raw data preprocessing and quality control. The analysis was restricted to productive rearrangements, with each unique CDR3 amino acid sequence defining a clonotype. Repertoire clonality was estimated as the Gini-Simpson index, computed with the R package tcR. Student's t test was used to compare Gini indices, and Pearson correlation was used to assess associations with tumor size change. TCRdb took over this immuneACCESS table, retaining in-frame rearrangements with V and J assigned. Such tables are incomplete; in checked studies, under half of the missing clones stem from an unresolved V gene, and the remainder is unexplained. From that table come the V and J calls and clone size; the DNA was used to work out D and trimming. This sample comprises about 12,000 clones, about 76% of them detected only once. The biggest ten clones account for just over 2.5% of the sample.

From the germline V gene (reference sequence), CDR1 is SEHNR and CDR2 is FQNEAQ. The CDR3 has 16 amino acids, counting the end cysteine and phenylalanine. Left in the record is the CDR3 DNA by itself, 48 bases read in frame from the first base. V sheds 3 bases and J sheds 1 base, leaving 10 bases between their ends. The sample's time point label is to be understood as: after neoadjuvant nivolumab, at surgical resection. None of the patients had received prior systemic or radiation treatment, and all were newly diagnosed with stage II-IVA oral cavity squamous cell carcinoma. The cohort was made up of patients with locally advanced, HPV-negative oral cavity squamous cell carcinoma. Peripheral blood mononuclear cells were analyzed directly, without maintenance or expansion in culture. Samples were obtained from a longitudinal correlative study of a single-arm phase II trial of neoadjuvant nivolumab in oral cavity squamous cell carcinoma. Subject-matched pre- and post-treatment PBMCs and tumors from three responders and three non-responders underwent genomic DNA-based TCRbeta sequencing. Peripheral blood mononuclear cells were collected before nivolumab treatment and were collected again after treatment, at the time of surgery. Genomic DNA was isolated from PBMCs using the Maxwell RSC DNA from Cells kit.

The sequence is built from TRBV7-9 and TRBJ2-6; the best D guess is TRBD2, with 6 bases matching. The starting material was PBMCs, obtained after nivolumab (anti-PD-1) treatment. The TCR sequence derives from a person between 40 and 85 years old with oral cavity squamous cell carcinoma. In nucleotides, the sequence is TGTGCCAGCAGCTTGCGGGGCGGGTCTGGGGCCAACGTCCTGACTTTC. Protein translation: CASSLRGGSGANVLTF.